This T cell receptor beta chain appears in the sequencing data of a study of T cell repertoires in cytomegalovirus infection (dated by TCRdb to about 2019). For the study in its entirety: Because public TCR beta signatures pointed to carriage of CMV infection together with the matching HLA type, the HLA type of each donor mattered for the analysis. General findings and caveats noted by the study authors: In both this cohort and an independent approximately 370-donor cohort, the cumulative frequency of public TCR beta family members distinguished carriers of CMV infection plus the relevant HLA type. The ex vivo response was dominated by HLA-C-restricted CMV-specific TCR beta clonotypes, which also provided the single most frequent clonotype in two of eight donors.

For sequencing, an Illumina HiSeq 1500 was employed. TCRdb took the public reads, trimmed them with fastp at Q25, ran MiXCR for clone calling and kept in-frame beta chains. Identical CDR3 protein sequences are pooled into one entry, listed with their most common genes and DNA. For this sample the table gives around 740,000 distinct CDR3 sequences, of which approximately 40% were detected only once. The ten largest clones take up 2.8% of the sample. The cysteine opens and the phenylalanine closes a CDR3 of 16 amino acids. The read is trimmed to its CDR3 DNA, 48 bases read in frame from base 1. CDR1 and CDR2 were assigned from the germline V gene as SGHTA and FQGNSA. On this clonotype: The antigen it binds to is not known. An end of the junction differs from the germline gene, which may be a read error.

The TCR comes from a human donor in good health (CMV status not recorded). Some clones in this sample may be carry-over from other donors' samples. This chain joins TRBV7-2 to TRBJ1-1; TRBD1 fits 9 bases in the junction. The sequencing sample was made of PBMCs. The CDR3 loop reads CAISRPGTGKNTEAFF. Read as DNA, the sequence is TGTGCCATCAGCCGTCCAGGGACAGGGAAGAACACTGAAGCTTTCTTT.